This T cell receptor (beta chain) is from a study of T-cell memory formation after mild COVID-19. Study-wide findings and caveats: The study found balanced CD4/CD8 in clones contracting day 15 to 85 and a CD4+ lean in later expanders. CD4+ contracting clones were found mainly in CM and EM, and CD8+ ones in EMRA.

This clonotype has ten or more counts. Its antigen is not known. Employing constant-segment primers, 5'RACE generated TCR alpha and TCR beta cDNA libraries bearing sample barcodes and UMIs. TCRdb recomputed calls from the 5' RACE reads with MiXCR, one row per CDR3 protein. This table has a few hundred thousand distinct CDR3 sequences, roughly a tenth appearing once. The germline V gene encodes CDR1 WSHSY and CDR2 SAAADI. Trimming removed 6 bases at V and 2 bases at J, with 11 bases between. The CDR3 is 15 residues long. The sequence was obtained from a man aged 18 to 30 who had mild COVID-19 (a few samples of this study predate the infection). Cell type and time point are not known. The V gene is TRBV10-2, the J gene TRBJ2-6, with D possibly TRBD2 on 7 matching bases. The sample was PBMCs or a T cell subset sorted from them (not recorded which). In nucleotides, the CDR3 is TGCGCCAGCAGGAAGGGGGGGGCTGGGGCCAACGTCCTGACTTTC. Amino acid sequence: CASRKGGAGANVLTF.